Listed below are T cell receptor beta chains from one sample, sequenced in a study of early T cells in non-severe SARS-CoV-2 infection. Each CDR3 protein gets one entry after TCRdb re-called the 5' RACE reads with MiXCR. The sample contains over 95,000 distinct CDR3 sequences, around 17% of which appear only once. The sequencing sample was made of whole blood. The source is an adult who was a healthcare worker with PCR-confirmed SARS-CoV-2 infection or an uninfected control (not recorded which). Both conserved end residues are part of each CDR3. The D gene is left open where the match is weak. Rows may omit the clone size; those that give it use once, few, many or a size class.

D gene: NA; clone size: few; J gene: TRBJ2-3; V gene: TRBV7-2; CDR3 DNA: TGTGCCAGCAGCTTGAGTCGAACGGCAGATACGCAGTATTTT; CDR3 protein: CASSLSRTADTQYF
D gene: NA; clone size: few; J gene: TRBJ1-1; V gene: TRBV7-6; CDR3 DNA: TGTGCCAGCAGCTCAGAAACAGGTAGTAGTACTGAAGCTTTCTTT; CDR3 protein: CASSSETGSSTEAFF
D gene: NA; clone size: few; J gene: TRBJ1-1; V gene: TRBV5-1; CDR3 DNA: TGCGCCAGCAGCTTGGGCCCCAGGGTCGGCACTGAAGCTTTCTTT; CDR3 protein: CASSLGPRVGTEAFF
D gene: NA; clone size: few; J gene: TRBJ2-3; V gene: TRBV29-1; CDR3 DNA: TGCAGCGTTGTATTCCAGGGCGCCCCTTCGGCGCAGTATTTT; CDR3 protein: CSVVFQGAPSAQYF
D gene: NA; clone size: few; J gene: TRBJ2-2; V gene: TRBV28; CDR3 DNA: TGTGCCAGCAGTTTAGGAGGCCACGGGGAGCTGTTTTTT; CDR3 protein: CASSLGGHGELFF
D gene: NA; clone size: NA; J gene: TRBJ1-1; V gene: TRBV7-9; CDR3 DNA: TGTGCCAGCAGCTCAACCGGGACACGGTCTTTGGAAGCTTTCTTT; CDR3 protein: CASSSTGTRSLEAFF
D gene: NA; clone size: NA; J gene: TRBJ2-7; V gene: TRBV3-1; CDR3 DNA: TGTGCCAGCAGCCAAGGCTTTCAGAGGGAGTACTTC; CDR3 protein: CASSQGFQREYF
D gene: NA; clone size: few; J gene: TRBJ1-5; V gene: TRBV4-3; CDR3 DNA: TGCGCCAGCAGCCAAGGCAACAGTGGATTCAATCAGCCCCAGCATTTT; CDR3 protein: CASSQGNSGFNQPQHF
D gene: TRBD1; clone size: few; J gene: TRBJ2-1; V gene: TRBV6-2/TRBV6-3; CDR3 DNA: TGTGCCAGCAGTTCGGGACAGGGGCGCCACAATGAGCAGTTCTTC; CDR3 protein: CASSSGQGRHNEQFF
D gene: NA; clone size: NA; J gene: TRBJ2-7; V gene: TRBV28; CDR3 DNA: TGTGCCAGCCTACAAGCCGGGACAACCAACTTCTACGAGCAGTACTTC; CDR3 protein: CASLQAGTTNFYEQYF
D gene: NA; clone size: many; J gene: TRBJ2-7; V gene: TRBV28; CDR3 DNA: TGTGCCAGCAGTGTCGGATCGGCGACCCCCTACGAGCAGTACTTC; CDR3 protein: CASSVGSATPYEQYF
D gene: TRBD1; clone size: few; J gene: TRBJ2-7; V gene: TRBV30; CDR3 DNA: TGTGCCTGTGTGGGGACAGGGGGTTACGAGCAGTACTTC; CDR3 protein: CACVGTGGYEQYF
D gene: NA; clone size: NA; J gene: TRBJ2-2; V gene: TRBV6-2/TRBV6-3; CDR3 DNA: TGTGCCAGCAGTTACTCTCCGGGGGACACCGGGGAGCTGTTTTTT; CDR3 protein: CASSYSPGDTGELFF
D gene: NA; clone size: NA; J gene: TRBJ2-3; V gene: TRBV10-3; CDR3 DNA: TGTGCCATCAGTTCGGGGGCCACAGATACGCAGTATTTT; CDR3 protein: CAISSGATDTQYF
D gene: NA; clone size: NA; J gene: TRBJ2-3; V gene: TRBV12-3/TRBV12-4; CDR3 DNA: TGTGCCAGCAGTGGGCGTAACACAGATACGCAGTATTTT; CDR3 protein: CASSGRNTDTQYF
D gene: NA; clone size: many; J gene: TRBJ1-3; V gene: TRBV29-1; CDR3 DNA: TGCAGCGCCGAGGACAGACACTCTGGAAACACCATATATTTT; CDR3 protein: CSAEDRHSGNTIYF
D gene: TRBD2; clone size: NA; J gene: TRBJ2-1; V gene: TRBV28; CDR3 DNA: TGTGCCAGCAGCAGAACTAGCGGGAGGGGCGATGAGCAGTTCTTC; CDR3 protein: CASSRTSGRGDEQFF
D gene: NA; clone size: NA; J gene: TRBJ2-5; V gene: TRBV21-1; CDR3 DNA: TGTGCCAGCAGCAAAGTAAACAGCCTTTGTGAAGAGACCCAGTACTTC; CDR3 protein: CASSKVNSLCEETQYF
D gene: NA; clone size: NA; J gene: TRBJ2-1; V gene: TRBV20-1; CDR3 DNA: TGCAGTGCTAGGCCTCCCTACAATGAGCAGTTCTTC; CDR3 protein: CSARPPYNEQFF
D gene: NA; clone size: few; J gene: TRBJ2-1; V gene: TRBV27; CDR3 DNA: TGTGCCAGCAGTCCAATAGCGTTGAGCTCCTACAATGAGCAGTTCTTC; CDR3 protein: CASSPIALSSYNEQFF
D gene: NA; clone size: few; J gene: TRBJ2-7; V gene: TRBV28; CDR3 DNA: TGTGCCAGCAGTTCCCCGGGGTACGAGCAGTACTTC; CDR3 protein: CASSSPGYEQYF
D gene: NA; clone size: few; J gene: TRBJ2-1; V gene: TRBV12-3/TRBV12-4; CDR3 DNA: TGTGCCAGCAGCCCGGACTCTAATGAGCAGTTCTTC; CDR3 protein: CASSPDSNEQFF
D gene: NA; clone size: NA; J gene: TRBJ2-7; V gene: TRBV29-1; CDR3 DNA: TGCAGCGTTCATACAGGATCCGACTACGAGCAGTACTTC; CDR3 protein: CSVHTGSDYEQYF
D gene: NA; clone size: few; J gene: TRBJ2-3; V gene: TRBV29-1; CDR3 DNA: TGCAGCGTTGTCTCGGCGGCCGAGGATACGCAGTATTTT; CDR3 protein: CSVVSAAEDTQYF
D gene: NA; clone size: NA; J gene: TRBJ2-4; V gene: TRBV27; CDR3 DNA: TGTGCCAGCAGTTCCCTAGGGGAAGCCAAAAACATTCAGTACTTC; CDR3 protein: CASSSLGEAKNIQYF
D gene: TRBD1; clone size: NA; J gene: TRBJ2-7; V gene: TRBV30; CDR3 DNA: TGTGCCTGGAGTGAATGGAGACAGGGATCAGGCTACGAGCAGTACTTC; CDR3 protein: CAWSEWRQGSGYEQYF
D gene: TRBD1; clone size: few; J gene: TRBJ1-6; V gene: TRBV5-5; CDR3 DNA: TGTGCCAGCAGCTTCCTCCCGGGACAGGCCCATAATTCACCCCTCCACTTT; CDR3 protein: CASSFLPGQAHNSPLHF
D gene: NA; clone size: few; J gene: TRBJ2-7; V gene: TRBV12-5; CDR3 DNA: TGTGCTAGTGGTTTGGTACTTGGGCAGGGTGTCTACGAGCAGTACTTC; CDR3 protein: CASGLVLGQGVYEQYF
D gene: TRBD2; clone size: NA; J gene: TRBJ2-7; V gene: TRBV5-5; CDR3 DNA: TGTGCCAGCACCCTGGCCGGGACTAGATACGAGCAGTACTTC; CDR3 protein: CASTLAGTRYEQYF
D gene: NA; clone size: many; J gene: TRBJ2-1; V gene: TRBV11-2; CDR3 DNA: TGTGCCAGCGCCTCTAGTTGGGGGTACAATGAGCAGTTCTTC; CDR3 protein: CASASSWGYNEQFF
D gene: NA; clone size: NA; J gene: TRBJ2-5; V gene: TRBV20-1; CDR3 DNA: TGCAGTGCTAGGACCGGAGAGACCCAGTACTTC; CDR3 protein: CSARTGETQYF
D gene: NA; clone size: many; J gene: TRBJ2-3; V gene: TRBV12-3/TRBV12-4; CDR3 DNA: TGTGCCAGCAGAGGGGGAGATGGAGCAGATACGCAGTATTTT; CDR3 protein: CASRGGDGADTQYF
D gene: TRBD1; clone size: few; J gene: TRBJ2-1; V gene: TRBV27; CDR3 DNA: TGTGCCAGCAGTTTCGGGACAGTTGAAATCAATGAGCAGTTCTTC; CDR3 protein: CASSFGTVEINEQFF
D gene: NA; clone size: few; J gene: TRBJ1-2; V gene: TRBV11-2; CDR3 DNA: TGTGCCAGCAGCTTATTGCGCGCTTTGGGGGACTATGGCTACACCTTC; CDR3 protein: CASSLLRALGDYGYTF
D gene: NA; clone size: many; J gene: TRBJ1-2; V gene: TRBV11-2; CDR3 DNA: TGTGCCAGCAGTTACGGACTCTATGGCTACACCTTC; CDR3 protein: CASSYGLYGYTF